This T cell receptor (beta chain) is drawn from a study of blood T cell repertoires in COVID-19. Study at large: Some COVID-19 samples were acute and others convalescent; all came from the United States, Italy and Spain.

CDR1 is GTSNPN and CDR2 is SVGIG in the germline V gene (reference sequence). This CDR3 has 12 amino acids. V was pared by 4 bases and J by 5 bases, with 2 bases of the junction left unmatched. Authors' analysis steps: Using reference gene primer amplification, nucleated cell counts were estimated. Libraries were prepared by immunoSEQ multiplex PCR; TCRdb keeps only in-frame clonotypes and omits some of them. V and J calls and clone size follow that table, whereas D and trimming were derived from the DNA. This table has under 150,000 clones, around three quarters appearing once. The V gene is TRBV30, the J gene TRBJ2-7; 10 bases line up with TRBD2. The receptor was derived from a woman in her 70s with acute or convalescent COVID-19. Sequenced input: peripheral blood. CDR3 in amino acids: CAWTSGSHEQYF. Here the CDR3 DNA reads TGTGCCTGGACTAGCGGGAGCCACGAGCAGTACTTC.